The 27 T cell receptor beta chains below were found in one sample sequenced in a study of cytomegalovirus exposure and HLA in healthy donors. The PCR employed 60 Vbeta primers together with 13 Jbeta primers. Using immunoSEQ multiplex PCR, the repertoire was profiled, and TCRdb retains in-frame clones only, with some absent. The data show 150,000 to 200,000 clones, roughly three quarters seen once. Sequencing was carried out using PBMCs. The receptors originated from a woman aged 40 to 50 in good health and CMV-seropositive.

The chain employs TRBV4-2 and TRBJ1-3; D is unresolved. The CDR3 is 18 amino acids. Germline CDR1 and CDR2: LGHNA and YNFKEQ. V was clipped by 0 bases and J by 3 bases, with 18 bases between them. CDR3 loop: CASSQDRRSGGIGNTIYF. The CDR3 DNA follows: TGTGCCAGCAGCCAAGATCGTCGTAGCGGCGGGATTGGAAACACCATATATTTT.

This clone was recorded only once. The gene calls are TRBV28 and TRBJ1-2; tentatively, D is TRBD1 (5 bases). This CDR3 comprises 11 residues. Trimming shortened V by 8 bases and J by 9 bases, and 13 bases separated the two germline ends. From germline, CDR1 is MDHEN and CDR2 SYDVKM. The CDR3 DNA is TGTGCCAGCGGTTCGGGGGGAAGCTACACCTTC. Encoded protein: CASGSGGSYTF.

The chain couples TRBV27 to TRBJ2-7; D possibly corresponds to TRBD1 (5 bases). V shed 8 bases and J shed 3 bases, with 11 bases lying between them. Germline V gives CDR1 MNHEY, CDR2 SMNVEV (reference sequence). The CDR3 loop spans 12 amino acids. The DNA for the CDR3 is TGTGCCAGCGGTCAGGGAAACTACGAGCAGTACTTC. This sequence encodes CASGQGNYEQYF.

This clone was observed a single time. This rearrangement joins TRBV28 to TRBJ1-6, with a possible D match to TRBD1 (5 bases). The CDR3 is 16 residues long. Germline CDR1 and CDR2: MDHEN and SYDVKM. V shed 5 bases and J shed 7 bases, with 18 bases lying between them. The CDR3 DNA sequence: TGTGCCAGCAGTACCTACCGACAGCGAGAGAATTCACCCCTCCACTTT. Protein sequence: CASSTYRQRENSPLHF.

The chain recombines TRBV18 with TRBJ1-4; D remains unclear. V was clipped by 6 bases and J by 8 bases, with 10 bases between them. This CDR3 region has 12 residues. CDR1 and CDR2 (germline): KGHSH, LQKENI. CDR3 nucleotides: TGTGCCAGCTCCCTGGGCCTAGAAAAACTGTTTTTT. Its translation: CASSLGLEKLFF.

The V and J genes are TRBV29-1 and TRBJ1-1; D perhaps matches TRBD1 (6 bases). From germline, CDR1 is SQVTM and CDR2 ANQGSEA. The CDR3 extends over 13 amino acids. V was clipped by 6 bases and J by 3 bases, with 14 bases between them. CDR3 sequence: CSVLTGEDTEAFF. The CDR3 nucleotides are TGCAGCGTCCTGACAGGTGAGGACACTGAAGCTTTCTTT.

Here the CDR3 DNA reads TGTGCCAGCAGTCTCCGACAGACAGGTCGCGATGAGCAGTTCTTC. It specifies CASSLRQTGRDEQFF. The chain uses TRBV6-5 and TRBJ2-1; D may be TRBD1 (6 bases). The V and J ends lost 5 bases and 8 bases respectively, with 19 bases between them. The CDR3 has 15 amino acids. The germline V gene encodes CDR1 MNHEY and CDR2 SVGAGI.

With respect to this clone: This likely comes from a read error, as the CDR3 has no conserved phenylalanine or tryptophan at its end. The chain joins TRBV4-2 to TRBJ2-7, with 8 bases identical to TRBD1. With 1 base clipped from V and 1 base from J, the junction kept 6 bases outside the gene matches. The CDR3 totals 16 residues. CDR1 is LGHNA and CDR2 is YNFKEQ in the germline V gene. This CDR3 reads CASSQGQGAPSYEQYL. The CDR3 DNA follows: TGTGCCAGCAGCCAAGGCCAGGGGGCCCCATCCTACGAGCAGTACCTC.

This clone showed up just a few times. V gene TRBV10-3 combines with J gene TRBJ1-3; 7 bases are shared with TRBD1. V lost 7 bases to trimming and J lost 0 bases; unmatched junction nucleotides: 3. Germline values: CDR1 ENHRY, CDR2 SYGVKD. The CDR3 totals 14 residues. The CDR3 region has the DNA TGTGCCATCACTGGGACAGACTCTGGAAACACCATATATTTT. Protein sequence: CAITGTDSGNTIYF.

This chain connects TRBV30 to TRBJ1-3, with D hard to call. The CDR3 has 11 amino acids. Germline V gene lookup returns CDR1 GTSNPN and CDR2 SVGIG (reference sequence). The V and J ends lost 6 bases and 0 bases respectively, with 3 bases between them. The CDR3 DNA is TGTGCCTGCCACTCTGGAAACACCATATATTTT. Translation gives CACHSGNTIYF.

The rearrangement uses TRBV5-4 and TRBJ1-6, with TRBD1 as a possible D gene (6 bases). CDR1 and CDR2 (germline): SGHNT, YYREEE (reference sequence). This CDR3 has 14 residues. V lost 2 bases to trimming and J lost 9 bases, with 12 bases between them. The CDR3 DNA reads TGTGCCAGCAGCTTACCGGGACAAGTTTCACCCCTCCACTTT. As protein: CASSLPGQVSPLHF. The whole variable domain, remainder taken from reference TRBV5-4 and TRBJ1-6, is ETGVTQSPTHLIKTRGQQVTLRCSSQSGHNTVSWYQQALGQGPQFIFQYYREEENGRGNFPPRFSGLQFPNYSSELNVNALELDDSALYLCASSLPGQVSPLHFGNGTRLTVT.

The rearrangement uses TRBV5-6 and TRBJ2-5; maybe TRBD2 (7 bases). V was shortened by 3 bases and J by 5 bases, with 17 bases between the two germline ends. Germline V gives CDR1 SGHDT, CDR2 YYEEEE. This CDR3 has 15 amino acids. The CDR3 loop reads CASSSPLGRGETQYF. CDR3 bases: TGTGCCAGCAGCTCACCATTGGGGAGGGGGGAGACCCAGTACTTC. The full variable domain, rest sourced from reference TRBV5-6 and TRBJ2-5, is DAGVTQSPTHLIKTRGQQVTLRCSPKSGHDTVSWYQQALGQGPQFIFQYYEEEERQRGNFPDRFSGHQFPNYSSELNVNALLLGDSALYLCASSSPLGRGETQYFGPGTRLLVL.

The V gene is TRBV5-6, the J gene TRBJ1-2; 7 nucleotides line up with TRBD1. The V and J ends lost 0 bases and 7 bases, in that order; junction bases with no gene match: 9. The CDR3 covers 15 residues. Germline values: CDR1 SGHDT, CDR2 YYEEEE. The CDR3, as DNA: TGTGCCAGCAGCTTGGGTACAGGGGCATCCGCTGGCTACACCTTC. It translates to CASSLGTGASAGYTF.

The CDR3 reads CASSTGAQYSYNEQFF. The CDR3 region has the DNA TGTGCCAGCAGCACGGGAGCCCAATACTCCTACAATGAGCAGTTCTTC. This rearrangement joins TRBV11-2 to TRBJ2-1; TRBD2 might be the D (6 bases). Germline loops: CDR1 SGHAT, CDR2 FQNNGV. With 5 bases removed from V and 0 bases from J, the gap between germline ends came to 14 bases. The length of the CDR3 is 16 residues.

CDR3 protein: CASSPRLAVETQYF. CDR3 bases: TGTGCCAGCAGCCCTCGACTAGCCGTGGAGACCCAGTACTTC. This chain links TRBV11-1 with TRBJ2-5; 7 bases are a match to TRBD2. This CDR3 has 14 amino acids. CDR1 and CDR2 from the germline V gene are SGHAT and FQDESV (reference sequence). Germline trimming cut 5 bases from V and 5 bases from J; bases unmatched to any gene: 8.

This clone was seen only once. The chain combines TRBV5-6 with TRBJ1-2; 9 nucleotides match TRBD1. V was clipped by 4 bases and J by 0 bases; unmatched bases: 1. This CDR3 region has 14 residues. Germline CDR1 is SGHDT and CDR2 is YYEEEE. CDR3: CASSRDRANYGYTF. CDR3 nucleotide sequence: TGTGCCAGCAGCCGGGACAGGGCTAACTATGGCTACACCTTC.

The chain employs TRBV27 and TRBJ1-2; 7 bases fit TRBD1. The CDR3 runs 13 residues. Germline V CDR1 and CDR2: MNHEY, SMNVEV (reference sequence). Trimming removed 10 bases from V and 3 bases from J; junction bases left unmatched: 8. The CDR3 bases are TGTGCCACTCGTTCGACAGGGTACTATGGCTACACCTTC. Protein: CATRSTGYYGYTF.

The V gene is TRBV5-1, the J gene TRBJ2-2; a possible D gene is TRBD1 (5 bases). CDR3 length: 16 residues. CDR1 is SGHRS, CDR2 YFSETQ, per germline. The V end was cut by 0 bases, the J end by 5 bases, with 14 bases between. This chain's CDR3 is CASSLASGFSTGELFF. DNA for the CDR3: TGCGCCAGCAGCTTGGCTTCAGGGTTTTCGACCGGGGAGCTGTTTTTT.

CDR3 nucleotides: TGCAGTGCTAGCTGGAACACTGAAGCTTTCTTT. This translates into CSASWNTEAFF. The chain couples TRBV20-1 to TRBJ1-1; D call uncertain. The CDR3 runs 11 residues. Germline V lookup: CDR1 DFQATT, CDR2 SNEGSKA (reference sequence). V lost 3 bases and J lost 1, with 3 bases in between.

This clone has a handful of counts. This chain connects TRBV21-1 to TRBJ1-3; the table's D call of TRBD1 was not tested on the DNA. TRBV21-1 is termed a pseudogene. The CDR3 length is 17 residues. This CDR3 is CASSKRTGLTSGNTIYF. As DNA, the CDR3 is TGTGCCAGCAGCAAGCGGACAGGGCTCACCTCTGGAAACACCATATATTTT.

This clone has only a few counts. This chain connects TRBV5-1 to TRBJ2-5, with 12 bases matching TRBD2. The CDR3 length is 14 residues. Germline lookup yields CDR1 SGHRS and CDR2 YFSETQ. Losses at the gene ends were 4 bases for V and 5 bases for J; bases not matched to a gene: 3. CDR3 residues: CASSRLAGVETQYF. The CDR3, as DNA: TGCGCCAGCAGCCGACTAGCGGGGGTGGAGACCCAGTACTTC.

This chain uses TRBV5-4 with TRBJ2-1; a weak D match, TRBD1 (5 bases). V lost 2 bases and J 6 bases, leaving 12 bases between the germline ends. In germline, CDR1 is SGHNT, CDR2 YYREEE (reference sequence). The CDR3 has 14 amino acids. The CDR3 sequence is CASSFGGAPNEQFF. For the CDR3, the DNA is TGTGCCAGCAGCTTCGGTGGGGCTCCCAATGAGCAGTTCTTC.

This rearrangement joins TRBV18 to TRBJ2-7; D uncertain. This CDR3 region has 14 residues. From germline, CDR1 is KGHSH and CDR2 LQKENI. V was pared by 0 bases and J by 4 bases, with 10 bases between. The CDR3 sequence is CASSPPADSYEQYF. As DNA, the CDR3 is TGTGCCAGCTCACCACCGGCGGATTCATACGAGCAGTACTTC.

The V gene is TRBV2, the J gene TRBJ1-2; D gene unclear. V gave up 0 bases and J gave up 0 bases, with 11 bases separating them. Germline V gene data show CDR1 as SNHLY and CDR2 as FYNNEI. CDR3 length equals 16 residues. The CDR3 loop reads CASSEAGGRANYGYTF. The CDR3 nucleotides read TGTGCCAGCAGTGAAGCAGGAGGGCGGGCTAACTATGGCTACACCTTC.

J is TRBJ2-1 and V is TRBV5-6; D is possibly TRBD2 (6 bases). Germline V lookup: CDR1 SGHDT, CDR2 YYEEEE. This CDR3 comprises 11 residues. The germline V and J ends were trimmed by 4 bases and 9 bases, with 8 bases remaining between them. The CDR3 region has the DNA TGTGCCAGCAGCCGGAGGGGTGAGCAGTTCTTC. Protein: CASSRRGEQFF.

This chain connects TRBV15 to TRBJ2-7; D ambiguous. The CDR3 totals 12 residues. Between the trimmed V and J ends, which lost 1 base and 6 bases, there was a span of 7 bases. Germline V CDR1 and CDR2: LNHNV, YYDKDF (reference sequence). DNA of the CDR3: TGTGCCACCAGCAGAGTTGGCTCCGAGCAGTACTTC. Translated: CATSRVGSEQYF.

This clone has only a few counts. The V call is TRBV5-1, the J call TRBJ1-4, with 7 bases fitting TRBD1. V gave up 4 bases and J gave up 0 bases; unmatched junction bases: 9. The CDR3 consists of 17 residues. Germline assignment: CDR1 SGHRS and CDR2 YFSETQ. The DNA of the CDR3 is TGCGCCAGCAGCCAACAGACAGGGACTGCAACTAATGAAAAACTGTTTTTT. Protein product: CASSQQTGTATNEKLFF. Full variable domain (outside the CDR3, taken from reference TRBV5-1 and TRBJ1-4): KAGVTQTPRYLIKTRGQQVTLSCSPISGHRSVSWYQQTPGQGLQFLFEYFSETQRNKGNFPGRFSGRQFSNSRSEMNVSTLELGDSALYLCASSQQTGTATNEKLFFGSGTQLSVL.